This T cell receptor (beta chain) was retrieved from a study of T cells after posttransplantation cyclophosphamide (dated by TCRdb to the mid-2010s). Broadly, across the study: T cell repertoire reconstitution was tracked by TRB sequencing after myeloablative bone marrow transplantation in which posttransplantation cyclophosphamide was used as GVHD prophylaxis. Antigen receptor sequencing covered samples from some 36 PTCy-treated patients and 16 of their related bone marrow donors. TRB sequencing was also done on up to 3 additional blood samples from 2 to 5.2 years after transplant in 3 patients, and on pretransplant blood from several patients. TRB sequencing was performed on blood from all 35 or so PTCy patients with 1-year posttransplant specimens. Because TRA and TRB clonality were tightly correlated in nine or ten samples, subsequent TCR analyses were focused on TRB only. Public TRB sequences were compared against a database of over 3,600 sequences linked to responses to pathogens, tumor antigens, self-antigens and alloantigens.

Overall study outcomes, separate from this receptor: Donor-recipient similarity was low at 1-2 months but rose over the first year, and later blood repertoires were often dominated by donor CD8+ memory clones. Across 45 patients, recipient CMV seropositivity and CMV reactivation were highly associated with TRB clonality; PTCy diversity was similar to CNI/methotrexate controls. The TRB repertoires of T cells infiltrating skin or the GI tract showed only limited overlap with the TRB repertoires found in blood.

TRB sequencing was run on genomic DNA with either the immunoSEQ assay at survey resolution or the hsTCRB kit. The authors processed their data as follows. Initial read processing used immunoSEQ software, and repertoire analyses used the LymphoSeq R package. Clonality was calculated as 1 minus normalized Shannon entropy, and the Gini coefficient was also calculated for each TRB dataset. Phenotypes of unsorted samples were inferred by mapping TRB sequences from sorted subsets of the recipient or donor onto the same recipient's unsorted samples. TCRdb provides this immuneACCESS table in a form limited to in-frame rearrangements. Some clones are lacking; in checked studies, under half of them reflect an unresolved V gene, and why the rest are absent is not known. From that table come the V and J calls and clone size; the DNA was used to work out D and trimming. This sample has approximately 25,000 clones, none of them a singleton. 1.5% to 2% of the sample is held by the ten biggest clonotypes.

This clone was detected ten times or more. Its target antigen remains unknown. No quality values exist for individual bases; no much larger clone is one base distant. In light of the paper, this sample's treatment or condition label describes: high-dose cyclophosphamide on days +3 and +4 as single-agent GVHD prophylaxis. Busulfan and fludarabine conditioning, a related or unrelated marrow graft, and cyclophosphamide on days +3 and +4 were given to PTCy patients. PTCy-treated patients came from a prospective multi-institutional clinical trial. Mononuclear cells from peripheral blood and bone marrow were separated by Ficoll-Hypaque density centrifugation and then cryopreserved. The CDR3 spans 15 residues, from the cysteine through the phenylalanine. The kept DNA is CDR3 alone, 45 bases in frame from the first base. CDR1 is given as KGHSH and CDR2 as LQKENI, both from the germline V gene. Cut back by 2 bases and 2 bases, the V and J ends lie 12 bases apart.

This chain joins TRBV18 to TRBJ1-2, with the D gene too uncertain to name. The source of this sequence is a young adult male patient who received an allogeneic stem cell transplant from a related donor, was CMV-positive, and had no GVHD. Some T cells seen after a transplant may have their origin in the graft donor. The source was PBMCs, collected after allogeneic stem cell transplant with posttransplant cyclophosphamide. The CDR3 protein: CASSPLGDSNYGYTF. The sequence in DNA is TGTGCCAGCTCACCATTGGGAGATTCAAACTATGGCTACACCTTC.